The 10 T cell receptor beta chains in this list originate from one sample, sequenced in a study of blood T cell repertoires in COVID-19. TCRdb's copy holds only in-frame clones and misses some; the assay was immunoSEQ multiplex PCR. Among 200,000 to 300,000 clones, approximately 78% were seen once, and the ten largest hold around 12%. The sample was peripheral blood. Receptors originate from a woman in her sixties with active or convalescent COVID-19.

The table lists this clone with a count of one. Other nucleotide sequences in the sample specify the same CDR3. The V and J genes are TRBV9 and TRBJ2-1, with D perhaps TRBD2 (6 bases). Germline lookup yields CDR1 SGDLS and CDR2 YYNGEE. V dropped 0 bases and J dropped 4 bases, with 11 bases sitting between them. The CDR3 loop spans 15 amino acids. CDR3 nucleotide sequence: TGTGCCAGCAGCGTAGACGGGGGAGCATACAATGAGCAGTTCTTC. Translating it yields CASSVDGGAYNEQFF.

V and J are TRBV10-3 and TRBJ1-4; D is unresolved. Germline CDR1 ENHRY, CDR2 SYGVKD. The CDR3 length is 15 residues. Trimming shortened V by 0 bases and J by 2 bases, and 7 bases separated the two germline ends. The CDR3 region is CAISESPGTNEKLFF. The CDR3 region has the DNA TGTGCCATCAGTGAGTCACCGGGGACTAATGAAAAACTGTTTTTT.

J is TRBJ2-7 and V is TRBV19; 7 bases map to TRBD1. The V segment lost 4 bases and the J segment 0 bases; nucleotides outside the gene matches: 6. Germline V lookup: CDR1 LNHDA, CDR2 SQIVND (reference sequence). CDR3 size: 15 residues. The chain's CDR3 is CASSKTGLSSYEQYF. The CDR3 bases are TGTGCCAGTAGTAAGACAGGGCTTAGCTCCTACGAGCAGTACTTC.

J is TRBJ1-1 and V is TRBV3-1 (or the pseudogene TRBV3-2), with a weak D call TRBD1 (5 bases). V was shortened by 6 bases and J by 3 bases, with 17 bases between the two germline ends. This CDR3 has 15 residues. The V gene's germline CDR1 is LGHDT and CDR2 YNNKEL (reference sequence). In DNA form, the CDR3 reads TGTGCCAGCAGTCTTTATACAGGATGGGACACTGAAGCTTTCTTT. Translating it yields CASSLYTGWDTEAFF.

This chain joins TRBV6-2 or TRBV6-3 and TRBJ2-6; a weak D match, TRBD1 (7 bases). CDR1 MNHEY and CDR2 SVGEGT come from the germline V gene. This CDR3 is 15 amino acids long. Deletions cut 6 bases from V and 3 bases from J, with 12 bases between. The CDR3 sequence is CASSGGGSGANVLTF. In nucleotides, the CDR3 is TGTGCCAGCAGCGGAGGGGGCAGTGGGGCCAACGTCCTGACTTTC.

The chain combines TRBV23-1 with TRBJ1-2; 9 positions match TRBD1. TRBV23-1 is assigned to the ORF class and has an uncertain function. J gave up 7 bases and V 8 bases, and 17 bases lay outside the gene matches. The CDR3 loop spans 16 amino acids. CDR3 residues: CASHPTGQGENSGYTF. DNA of the CDR3: TGCGCCAGCCATCCCACGGGACAGGGAGAGAATTCTGGCTACACCTTC.

The chain recombines TRBV5-8 with TRBJ1-5; no clear D gene. V was clipped by 5 bases and J by 3 bases, with 9 bases between them. Germline values: CDR1 SGHTS, CDR2 YDEGEE. This CDR3 spans 13 amino acids. The CDR3 DNA follows: TGTGCCAGCAGGAGAGATCTCAATCAGCCCCAGCATTTT. It codes for CASRRDLNQPQHF.

Written as DNA, the CDR3 is TGTGCCAGCTCACCCTCACAGGGCGGCTATGGCTACACCTTC. This encodes CASSPSQGGYGYTF. J is TRBJ1-2 and V is TRBV18; a possible D gene is TRBD1 (6 bases). The V end lost 3 bases, the J end lost 4 bases, and 12 bases lay between the germline ends. Germline CDR1 is KGHSH and CDR2 is LQKENI. The CDR3 contains 14 residues.

The chain recombines TRBV7-2 with TRBJ2-7; unclear D gene. Trimming removed 8 bases at V and 4 bases at J, with 9 bases between. CDR1 is SGHTA, CDR2 FQGNSA, per germline. This CDR3 is built from 11 residues. CDR3 in DNA: TGTGCCAGCCGTAAGGAGTACGAGCAGTACTTC. Encoded protein: CASRKEYEQYF.

The chain carries TRBV4-1 and TRBJ2-6; possibly TRBD1 for D (6 bases). Germline CDR1 is MGHRA and CDR2 is YSYEKL. This CDR3 spans 16 amino acids. Deletions cut 4 bases from V and 2 bases from J, with 12 bases between. The CDR3 coding sequence is TGCGCCAGCAGCCTCGACTACAGGGCTGGGGCCAACGTCCTGACTTTC. Its translation: CASSLDYRAGANVLTF.